This T cell receptor (beta chain) was retrieved from a study of patients and donors after allogeneic stem cell transplantation (dated by TCRdb to between 2020 and 2021). Worth noting for this clonotype: No antigen is known for it. Within one base of it there is no much larger clone, and no base qualities were kept.

V is cut by 1 base and J by 2 bases, and the space between the germline ends is 14 bases. The CDR3 contains 16 residues, cysteine and phenylalanine counted. Of all the DNA, just the CDR3 is kept, 48 bases in frame from base 1. From the germline V gene (reference sequence), CDR1 is SEHNR and CDR2 is FQNEAQ. The protocol used for the library was RT-PCR. TCRdb names NextSeq 550 as the instrument used. In-frame beta chains were kept once TCRdb had trimmed the public reads at Q25 with fastp and called clones with MiXCR. Merged by CDR3 protein, the rows form single entries marked with the most common genes and DNA. For this sample the table gives fewer than 250,000 distinct CDR3 sequences, of which approximately 14% were detected only once. Under 14% of the sample lies in the top ten.

The specimen sequenced was blood, either unsorted or a sorted T cell fraction (not recorded which). The clonotype comes from a human donor who was either an allogeneic HSCT recipient or a stem cell or donor lymphocyte infusion donor (not recorded which). It is not recorded whose cells these are; they may come from a transplant donor. The rearranged chain carries TRBV7-9 and TRBJ1-2, and TRBD1 may be the D gene, going by 6 matching bases. CDR3 reads: CASSLGAQGPNYGYTF. The DNA sequence is as follows: TGTGCCAGCAGCTTAGGGGCCCAGGGGCCCAACTATGGCTACACCTTC.